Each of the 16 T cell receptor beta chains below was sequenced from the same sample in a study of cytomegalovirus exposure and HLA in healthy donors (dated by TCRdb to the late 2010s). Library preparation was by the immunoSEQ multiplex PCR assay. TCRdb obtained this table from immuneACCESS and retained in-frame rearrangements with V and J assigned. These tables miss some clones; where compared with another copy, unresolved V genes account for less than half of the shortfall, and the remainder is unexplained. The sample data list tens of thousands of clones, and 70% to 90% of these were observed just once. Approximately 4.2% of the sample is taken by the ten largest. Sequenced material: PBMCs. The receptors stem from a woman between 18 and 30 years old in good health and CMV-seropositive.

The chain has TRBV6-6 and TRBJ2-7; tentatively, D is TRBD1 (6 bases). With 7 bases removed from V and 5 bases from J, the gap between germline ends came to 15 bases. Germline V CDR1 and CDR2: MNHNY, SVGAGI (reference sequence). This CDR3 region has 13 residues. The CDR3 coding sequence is TGTGCCAGCAAATGGGCAGGGGTCGACGAGCAGTACTTC. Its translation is CASKWAGVDEQYF.

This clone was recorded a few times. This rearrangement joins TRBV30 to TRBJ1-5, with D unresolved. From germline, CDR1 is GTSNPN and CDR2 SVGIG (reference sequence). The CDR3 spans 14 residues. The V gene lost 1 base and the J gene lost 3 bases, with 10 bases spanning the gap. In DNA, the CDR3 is TGTGCCTGGAGTGCCGTAAGCCACAATCAGCCCCAGCATTTT. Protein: CAWSAVSHNQPQHF.

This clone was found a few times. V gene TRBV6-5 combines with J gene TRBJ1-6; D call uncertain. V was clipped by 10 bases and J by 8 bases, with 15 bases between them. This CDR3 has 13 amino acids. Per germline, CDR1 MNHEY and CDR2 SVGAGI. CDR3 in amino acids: CATRRGQDSPLHF. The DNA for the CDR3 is TGTGCCACCCGCCGAGGGCAGGATTCACCCCTCCACTTT.

DNA for the CDR3: TGCGCCAGCAGCCAAGCGGGAGAGGCTTACAATGAGCAGTTCTTC. Translated, it gives CASSQAGEAYNEQFF. The chain uses TRBV4-1 and TRBJ2-1, with D maybe TRBD2 (6 bases). CDR1 MGHRA and CDR2 YSYEKL come from the germline V gene. The ends were cut back, 1 base at V and 4 bases at J, with 11 bases in the middle. CDR3 length: 15 amino acids.

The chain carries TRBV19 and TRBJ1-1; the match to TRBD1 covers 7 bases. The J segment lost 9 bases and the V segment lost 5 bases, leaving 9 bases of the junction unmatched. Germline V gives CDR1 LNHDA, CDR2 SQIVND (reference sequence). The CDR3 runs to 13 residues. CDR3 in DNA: TGTGCCAGTAGTCCTGTTGGGACAGCGCAAGCTTTCTTT. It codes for CASSPVGTAQAFF.

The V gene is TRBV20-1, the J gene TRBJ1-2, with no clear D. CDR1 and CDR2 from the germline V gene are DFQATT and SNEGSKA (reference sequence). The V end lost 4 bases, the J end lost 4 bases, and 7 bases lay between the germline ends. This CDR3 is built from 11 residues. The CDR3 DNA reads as TGCAGTGCTACTCACACCTATGGCTACACCTTC. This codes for CSATHTYGYTF.

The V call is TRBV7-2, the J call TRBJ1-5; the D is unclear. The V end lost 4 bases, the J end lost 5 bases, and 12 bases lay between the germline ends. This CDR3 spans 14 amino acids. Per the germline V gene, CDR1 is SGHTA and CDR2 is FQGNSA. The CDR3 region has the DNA TGTGCCAGCAGCTCTAGTGGATGGGATCAGCCCCAGCATTTT. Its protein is CASSSSGWDQPQHF.

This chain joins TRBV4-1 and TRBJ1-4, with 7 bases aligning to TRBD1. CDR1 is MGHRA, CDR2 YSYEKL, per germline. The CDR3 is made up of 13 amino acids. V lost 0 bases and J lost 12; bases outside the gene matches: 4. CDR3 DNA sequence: TGCGCCAGCAGCCAAGACTCCGGGACAGAACTGTTTTTT. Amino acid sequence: CASSQDSGTELFF.

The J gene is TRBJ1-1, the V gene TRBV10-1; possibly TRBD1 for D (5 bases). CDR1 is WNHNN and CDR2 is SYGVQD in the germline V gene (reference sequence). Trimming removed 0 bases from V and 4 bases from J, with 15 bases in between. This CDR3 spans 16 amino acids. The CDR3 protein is CASSESRGAILTEAFF. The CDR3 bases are TGCGCCAGCAGTGAGTCAAGGGGCGCCATTCTCACTGAAGCTTTCTTT.

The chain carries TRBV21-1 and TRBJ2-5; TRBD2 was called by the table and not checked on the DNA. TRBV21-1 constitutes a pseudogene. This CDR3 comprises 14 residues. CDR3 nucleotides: TGTGCCAGCAGCAATTTGGGAGGGGAAGAGACCCAGTACTTC. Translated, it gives CASSNLGGEETQYF.

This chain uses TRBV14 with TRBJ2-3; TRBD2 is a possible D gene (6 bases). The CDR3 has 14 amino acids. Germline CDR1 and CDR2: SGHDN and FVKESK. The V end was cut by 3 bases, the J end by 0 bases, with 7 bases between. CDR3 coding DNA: TGTGCCAGCAGCCAGGGACTGAGCACAGATACGCAGTATTTT. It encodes CASSQGLSTDTQYF.

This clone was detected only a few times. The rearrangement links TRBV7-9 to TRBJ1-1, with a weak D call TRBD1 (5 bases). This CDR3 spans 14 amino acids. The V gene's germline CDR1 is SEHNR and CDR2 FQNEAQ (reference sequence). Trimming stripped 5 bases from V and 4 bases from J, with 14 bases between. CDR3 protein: CASSPGGIGTEAFF. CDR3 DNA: TGTGCCAGCAGCCCGGGGGGGATCGGCACTGAAGCTTTCTTT.

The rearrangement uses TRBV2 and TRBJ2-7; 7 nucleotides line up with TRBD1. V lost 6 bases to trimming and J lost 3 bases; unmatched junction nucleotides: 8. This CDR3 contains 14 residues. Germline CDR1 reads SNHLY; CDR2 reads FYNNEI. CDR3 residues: CASRQGNRNYEQYF. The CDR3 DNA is TGTGCCAGCAGACAGGGGAATAGGAACTACGAGCAGTACTTC.

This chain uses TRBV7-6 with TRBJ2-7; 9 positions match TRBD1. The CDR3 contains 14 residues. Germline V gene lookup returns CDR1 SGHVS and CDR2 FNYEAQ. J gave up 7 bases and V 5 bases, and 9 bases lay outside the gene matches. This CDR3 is CASSTWDREGEQYF. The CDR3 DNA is TGTGCCAGCAGCACATGGGACAGGGAGGGTGAGCAGTACTTC.

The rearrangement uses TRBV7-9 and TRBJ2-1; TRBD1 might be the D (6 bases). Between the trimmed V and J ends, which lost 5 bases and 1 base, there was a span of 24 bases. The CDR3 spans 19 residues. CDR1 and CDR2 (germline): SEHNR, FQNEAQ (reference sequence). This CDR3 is CASSPSGQSAAVSYNEQFF. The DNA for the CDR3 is TGTGCCAGCAGCCCATCGGGACAATCGGCAGCAGTGTCCTACAATGAGCAGTTCTTC.

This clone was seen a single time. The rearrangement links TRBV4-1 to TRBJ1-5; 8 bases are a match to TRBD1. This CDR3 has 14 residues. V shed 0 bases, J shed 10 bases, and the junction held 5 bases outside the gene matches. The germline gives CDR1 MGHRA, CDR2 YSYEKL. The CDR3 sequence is CASSQDQGAFPQHF. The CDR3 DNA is TGCGCCAGCAGCCAAGATCAGGGGGCATTCCCCCAGCATTTT.